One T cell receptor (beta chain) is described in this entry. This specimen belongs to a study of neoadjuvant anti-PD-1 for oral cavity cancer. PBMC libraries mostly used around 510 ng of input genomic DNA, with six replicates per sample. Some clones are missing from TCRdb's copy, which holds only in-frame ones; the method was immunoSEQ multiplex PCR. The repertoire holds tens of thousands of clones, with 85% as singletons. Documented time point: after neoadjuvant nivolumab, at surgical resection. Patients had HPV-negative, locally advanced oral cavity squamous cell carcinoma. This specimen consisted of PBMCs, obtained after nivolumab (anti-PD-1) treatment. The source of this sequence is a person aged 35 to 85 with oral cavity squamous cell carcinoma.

In DNA, the CDR3 is TGTGCCAGCAGTGAAGTGATGGGGGGCCGGCAGTACTTC. Amino acid sequence: CASSEVMGGRQYF. The chain carries TRBV2 and TRBJ2-7; perhaps D is TRBD1 or TRBD2 (6 bases each). CDR3 length: 13 amino acids. V was cut by 1 base and J by 9 bases, with 13 bases left in between. The germline gives CDR1 SNHLY, CDR2 FYNNEI.